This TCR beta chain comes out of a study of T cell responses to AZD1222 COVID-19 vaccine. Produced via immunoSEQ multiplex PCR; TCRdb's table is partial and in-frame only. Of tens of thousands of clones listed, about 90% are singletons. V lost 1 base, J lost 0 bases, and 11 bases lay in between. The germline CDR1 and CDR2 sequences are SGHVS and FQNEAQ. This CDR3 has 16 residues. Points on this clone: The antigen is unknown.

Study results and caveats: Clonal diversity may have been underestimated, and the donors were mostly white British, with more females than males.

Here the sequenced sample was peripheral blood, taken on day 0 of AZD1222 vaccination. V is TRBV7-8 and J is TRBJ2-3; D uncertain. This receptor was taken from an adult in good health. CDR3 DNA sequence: TGTGCCAGCAGCTTAGGGTTGGATAGAAGCACAGATACGCAGTATTTT. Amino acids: CASSLGLDRSTDTQYF. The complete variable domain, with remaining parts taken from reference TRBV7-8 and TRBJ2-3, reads GAGVSQSPRYKVAKRGQDVALRCDPISGHVSLFWYQQALGQGPEFLTYFQNEAQLDKSGLPSDRFFAERPEGSVSTLKIQRTQQEDSAVYLCASSLGLDRSTDTQYFGPGTRLTVL.